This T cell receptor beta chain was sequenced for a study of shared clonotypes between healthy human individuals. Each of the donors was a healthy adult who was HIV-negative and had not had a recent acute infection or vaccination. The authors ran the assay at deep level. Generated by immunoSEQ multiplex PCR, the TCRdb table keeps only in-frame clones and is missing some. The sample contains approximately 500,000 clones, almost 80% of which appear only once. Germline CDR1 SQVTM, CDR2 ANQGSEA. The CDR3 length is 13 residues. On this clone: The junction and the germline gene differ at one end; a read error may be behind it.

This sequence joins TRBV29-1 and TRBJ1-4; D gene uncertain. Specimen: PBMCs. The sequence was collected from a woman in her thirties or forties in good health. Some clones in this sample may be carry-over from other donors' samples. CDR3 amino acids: CSAERGGHEKLFF. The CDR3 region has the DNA TGCAGCGCTGAACGGGGAGGTCATGAAAAACTGTTTTTT. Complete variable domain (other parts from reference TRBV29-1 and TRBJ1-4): SAVISQKPSRDICQRGTSLTIQCQVDSQVTMMFWYRQQPGQSLTLIATANQGSEATYESGFVIDKFPISRPNLTFSTLTVSNMSPEDSSIYLCSAERGGHEKLFFGSGTQLSVL.